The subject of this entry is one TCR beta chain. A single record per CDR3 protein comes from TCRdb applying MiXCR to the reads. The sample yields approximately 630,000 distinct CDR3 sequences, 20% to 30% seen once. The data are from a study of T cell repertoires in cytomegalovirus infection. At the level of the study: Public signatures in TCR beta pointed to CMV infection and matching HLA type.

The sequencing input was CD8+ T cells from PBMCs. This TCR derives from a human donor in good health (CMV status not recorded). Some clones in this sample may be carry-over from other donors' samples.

CDR3 sequence: CASSESQRGTYNEQFF. The DNA for the CDR3 is TGCGCCAGCAGTGAGTCCCAGCGGGGGACCTACAATGAGCAGTTCTTC. The gene calls are TRBV10-1 and TRBJ2-1; TRBD2 agrees at 8 bases. Trimming removed 0 bases from V and 2 bases from J; junction bases left unmatched: 3. This CDR3 is built from 16 residues. Germline V gene lookup returns CDR1 WNHNN and CDR2 SYGVQD (reference sequence).